This TCR beta chain was identified in a study of shared clonotypes between healthy human individuals. Measured with immunoSEQ multiplex PCR; TCRdb has only the in-frame clones, and not every one. There are about 470,000 clones in the sample; 70% to 80% occur only once, and about 13% lies in the top ten. In germline, CDR1 is SNHLY, CDR2 FYNNEI. The CDR3 loop spans 12 amino acids. The germline V and J ends were trimmed by 8 bases and 4 bases, with 12 bases remaining between them. The sequence was collected from a woman aged 40 to 50 in good health. Some clones in this sample may be carry-over from other donors' samples. This chain connects TRBV2 to TRBJ2-7; D gene unclear. What was sequenced was PBMCs. DNA for the CDR3: TGTGCCAGCCAGGCGTCCCCTTACGAGCAGTACTTC. Its translation is CASQASPYEQYF.